In this sample, the clone carrying this TCR beta chain turned up many times. Using its own MiXCR run on the RT-PCR reads, TCRdb lists one record per CDR3 protein. The sample has 400,000 to 650,000 distinct CDR3 sequences, more than 7% seen once; the top ten hold roughly 14%. The data stem from a study of response to subunit inactivated influenza vaccine. J lost 1 base, V lost 6 bases, and 12 bases had no gene match. Germline V gene data show CDR1 as MDHEN and CDR2 as SYDVKM. The CDR3 consists of 16 residues. This receptor was obtained from a man in his fifties or sixties who received an inactivated influenza vaccine. The chain uses TRBV28 and TRBJ2-7; TRBD2 aligns across 7 bases. This specimen was PBMCs from blood, taken roughly 24 months after vaccination. CDR3 in amino acids: CASSGVAGPTSYEQYF. The DNA of the CDR3 is TGTGCCAGCAGCGGAGTAGCGGGCCCTACTTCCTACGAGCAGTACTTC.